The clone carrying this T cell receptor beta chain was seen only a few times. The data belong to a study of patients and donors after allogeneic stem cell transplantation. This CDR3 has 14 residues. V gave up 4 bases and J gave up 2 bases, with 11 bases separating them. CDR1 and CDR2 from the germline V gene are MNHEY and SMNVEV (reference sequence). TCRdb recomputed calls from the RT-PCR reads with MiXCR, one row per CDR3 protein. The sample consists of about 200,000 distinct CDR3 sequences, less than 45% of them appearing once. Sequencing input: blood, either unsorted or a sorted T cell fraction (not recorded which). The chain carries TRBV27 and TRBJ1-1, with a possible D match to TRBD1 (5 bases). The sequence was obtained from a human donor who was either an allogeneic HSCT recipient or a stem cell or donor lymphocyte infusion donor (not recorded which). It is not recorded whose cells these are; they may come from a transplant donor. The CDR3: CASSYSDRNTEAFF. The CDR3 DNA reads as TGTGCCAGCAGTTACAGCGACAGAAACACTGAAGCTTTCTTT.